The 14 T cell receptor beta chains presented below share a single source sample, sequenced in a study of cytomegalovirus exposure and HLA in healthy donors. PCR involved 60 Vbeta and 13 Jbeta primers. The protocol was immunoSEQ multiplex PCR, while the TCRdb copy is restricted to in-frame clones and leaves out a portion. The sample shows roughly 160,000 clones, roughly 80% of them seen only once. The sequencing input was PBMCs. These receptors all come from a man over 45 in good health and CMV-seropositive.

This chain links TRBV10-3 with TRBJ2-4; D is possibly TRBD2 (6 bases). Germline loops: CDR1 ENHRY, CDR2 SYGVKD. The V end was cut by 4 bases, the J end by 9 bases, with 16 bases between. This CDR3 spans 14 amino acids. The CDR3 loop is CAISAGGRSRIQYF. The CDR3 bases are TGTGCCATCAGTGCCGGGGGACGGAGTCGCATTCAGTACTTC.

J is TRBJ1-1 and V is TRBV28; tentative D call: TRBD1 (5 bases). The CDR3 has 14 amino acids. CDR1 is MDHEN, CDR2 SYDVKM, per germline. V shed 2 bases and J shed 5 bases, with 12 bases lying between them. Here the CDR3 DNA reads TGTGCCAGCAGTTTAGGGCAGGGTCGGACTGAAGCTTTCTTT. It specifies CASSLGQGRTEAFF.

The chain couples TRBV5-1 to TRBJ1-1, with D possibly TRBD1 on 6 matching bases. The CDR3 covers 14 residues. The germline gives CDR1 SGHRS, CDR2 YFSETQ. V was trimmed by 4 bases and J by 4 bases, leaving 14 bases between them. The CDR3, as DNA: TGCGCCAGCAGCAGAGCAGGACAGTCCACTGAAGCTTTCTTT. Its protein product is CASSRAGQSTEAFF.

The chain links TRBV19 to TRBJ2-1, with TRBD2 matching 14 bases. Trimming cost V 7 bases and J 9 bases; bases outside gene matches: 8. Per germline, CDR1 LNHDA and CDR2 SQIVND (reference sequence). CDR3 length: 15 amino acids. The CDR3 coding sequence is TGTGCCAGTACCCCCGGGACTAGCGGGAGTAGTGAGCAGTTCTTC. It is translated as CASTPGTSGSSEQFF.

The rearrangement links TRBV15 to TRBJ2-5, with 12 bases identical to TRBD1. Trimming removed 3 bases from V and 4 bases from J; junction bases left unmatched: 3. Germline V gene data show CDR1 as LNHNV and CDR2 as YYDKDF (reference sequence). This CDR3 region has 15 residues. The CDR3 spells CATSRGQGAGETQYF. The CDR3 nucleotides read TGTGCCACCAGCAGGGGACAGGGGGCCGGAGAGACCCAGTACTTC.

The CDR3 spells CASSQVLAGAYEQYF. DNA for the CDR3: TGTGCCAGCAGCCAAGTACTAGCGGGGGCCTACGAGCAGTACTTC. V usage is TRBV4-2 and J usage is TRBJ2-7, with TRBD2 matching 11 bases. With V trimmed by 1 base and J by 2 bases, 1 base remained unmatched. Looked up from germline, CDR1 is LGHNA and CDR2 is YNFKEQ. The CDR3 consists of 15 residues.

The rearrangement joins TRBV5-5 to TRBJ1-5, with 7 positions matching TRBD1. The J segment lost 4 bases and the V segment lost 4 bases, leaving 5 bases of the junction unmatched. The germline gives CDR1 SGHKS, CDR2 YYEKEE (reference sequence). The CDR3 spans 14 residues. The CDR3 sequence: CASSTQGSNQPQHF. The CDR3 coding sequence is TGTGCCAGCAGCACACAGGGGTCGAATCAGCCCCAGCATTTT.

The chain recombines TRBV5-1 with TRBJ2-5, with 9 bases lining up with TRBD2. The germline gives CDR1 SGHRS, CDR2 YFSETQ. With V trimmed by 0 bases and J by 4 bases, 7 bases remained unmatched. This CDR3 region has 16 residues. CDR3 bases: TGCGCCAGCAGCTTGGGGTTAGCGGGGGTTTTAGAGACCCAGTACTTC. Its protein is CASSLGLAGVLETQYF.

The rearrangement links TRBV7-9 to TRBJ2-3, with 9 positions matching TRBD1. The length of the CDR3 is 18 residues. Germline lookup yields CDR1 SEHNR and CDR2 FQNEAQ (reference sequence). The junction had 11 bases not matched to a gene; V was cut back by 4 bases and J by 0 bases. CDR3 residues: CASSWGQGLVGSTDTQYF. CDR3 nucleotides: TGTGCCAGCAGCTGGGGACAGGGTTTGGTCGGGAGCACAGATACGCAGTATTTT.

The V call is TRBV5-1, the J call TRBJ1-6; no definite D call. The CDR3 contains 15 residues. Germline V gene lookup returns CDR1 SGHRS and CDR2 YFSETQ. Deletions cut 0 bases from V and 8 bases from J, with 12 bases between. The CDR3 loop reads CASSLAQQPDSPLHF. In nucleotides, the CDR3 is TGCGCCAGCAGCTTGGCACAGCAACCAGATTCACCCCTCCACTTT.

The V gene is TRBV30, the J gene TRBJ1-1, with unresolved D. The germline V gene has CDR1 GTSNPN and CDR2 SVGIG (reference sequence). Trimming pared 2 bases from V and 11 bases from J, leaving 12 bases between. There are 11 residues in the CDR3. The CDR3 here is CAWSFGLTAFF. In DNA form, the CDR3 reads TGTGCCTGGAGTTTTGGACTTACGGCTTTCTTT.

V usage is TRBV6-5 and J usage is TRBJ2-2; 9 bases are shared with TRBD1. Germline V lookup: CDR1 MNHEY, CDR2 SVGAGI. The CDR3 has 15 amino acids. V dropped 5 bases and J dropped 3; count of bases not matched to a gene: 4. This chain's CDR3 is CASSRQGVDTGELFF. The CDR3 coding sequence is TGTGCCAGCAGTAGACAGGGGGTAGACACCGGGGAGCTGTTTTTT.

The V call is TRBV27, the J call TRBJ2-3; a possible D gene is TRBD1 (6 bases). The ends were cut back, 8 bases at V and 4 bases at J, with 19 bases in the middle. Germline V CDR1 and CDR2: MNHEY, SMNVEV (reference sequence). This CDR3 comprises 15 residues. Here the CDR3 reads CASCINRVVADTQYF. The CDR3 region has the DNA TGTGCCAGCTGCATAAACAGGGTAGTGGCAGATACGCAGTATTTT.

The chain employs TRBV9 and TRBJ2-5; maybe TRBD2 (6 bases). Germline values: CDR1 SGDLS, CDR2 YYNGEE. The CDR3 extends over 16 amino acids. Trimming took 0 bases from V and 5 from J, leaving 17 bases between them. CDR3 coding DNA: TGTGCCAGCAGCGTAGGAGGCGGGGCCTTAGGGGAGACCCAGTACTTC. Its translation: CASSVGGGALGETQYF.